Below are 32 T cell receptor beta chains sequenced from a single sample in a study of monozygotic twins with inflammatory bowel disease. Each CDR3 protein gets one entry in TCRdb, which reprocessed the 5' RACE reads and gives no DNA. The sample data list roughly 120,000 distinct CDR3 sequences. Sequencing was carried out using blood. Source of these receptors: a human donor with ulcerative colitis or Crohn's disease, or a healthy co-twin of an affected twin (not recorded which).

CDR3 sequence: CSVAAGGRDTQYF. This rearrangement joins TRBV29-1 to TRBJ2-3; checking the TCRdb D call of TRBD2 is not possible without DNA. Germline V gene sequence: CDR1 SQVTM, CDR2 ANQGSEA. The CDR3 has 13 residues.

The V call is TRBV6-5, the J call TRBJ2-3; TCRdb indicates TRBD2, and absent DNA this call remains unverified. Germline V CDR1 and CDR2: MNHEY, SVGAGI. The CDR3 is 15 residues long. Here the CDR3 reads CASSYGGGAPDTQYF.

This chain links TRBV27 with TRBJ1-6. The CDR3 sequence is 13 residues long. Germline V CDR1 and CDR2: MNHEY, SMNVEV (reference sequence). The CDR3 is CASRGFYNSPLHF.

J is TRBJ1-2 and V is TRBV5-1; the D call from TCRdb, TRBD1, cannot be confirmed without DNA. The germline gives CDR1 SGHRS, CDR2 YFSETQ. The CDR3 has 16 amino acids. The CDR3 loop reads CASSLHARTGNYGYTF.

The rearrangement joins TRBV28 to TRBJ2-4; without DNA, the TCRdb call of TRBD2 cannot be checked. From germline, CDR1 is MDHEN and CDR2 SYDVKM. This CDR3 spans 17 amino acids. The CDR3 spells CASSFRRLRRAKNIQYF. The whole variable domain, remainder taken from reference TRBV28 and TRBJ2-4, is DVKVTQSSRYLVKRTGEKVFLECVQDMDHENMFWYRQDPGLGLRLIYFSYDVKMKEKGDIPEGYSVSREKKERFSLILESASTNQTSMYLCASSFRRLRRAKNIQYFGAGTRLSVL.

The CDR3 reads CASSPSPIGRAFF. This chain joins TRBV4-2 and TRBJ1-1; the TCRdb D gene call, TRBD1, has no DNA to confirm it. Germline V lookup: CDR1 LGHNA, CDR2 YNFKEQ. The CDR3 runs 13 residues.

The chain recombines TRBV27 with TRBJ2-1; TCRdb lists TRBD2, though no DNA is available to test this call. The germline gives CDR1 MNHEY, CDR2 SMNVEV (reference sequence). The CDR3 is made up of 16 amino acids. The CDR3 sequence: CASSKVPGLVSHEQFF.

The J gene is TRBJ1-6, the V gene TRBV2. Germline values: CDR1 SNHLY, CDR2 FYNNEI. The CDR3 loop spans 11 amino acids. The CDR3 protein is CASSENSPLHF.

The V call is TRBV5-1, the J call TRBJ2-3; TCRdb indicates TRBD2, and absent DNA this call remains unverified. CDR3 length: 17 amino acids. CDR1 and CDR2 from the germline V gene are SGHRS and YFSETQ. The CDR3: CASSWYGLAESTDTQYF.

The chain couples TRBV5-5 to TRBJ2-1; TCRdb calls TRBD2, which cannot be checked without DNA. The germline gives CDR1 SGHKS, CDR2 YYEKEE (reference sequence). The CDR3 extends over 16 amino acids. The chain's CDR3 is CASSWPPGLSSPEQFF.

The rearrangement links TRBV14 to TRBJ2-1; the TCRdb call, TRBD2, lacks DNA for checking. Germline assignment: CDR1 SGHDN and CDR2 FVKESK. This CDR3 region has 16 residues. The CDR3 spells CASSLTSGGIYNEQFF.

V is TRBV27 and J is TRBJ1-3. CDR1 is MNHEY and CDR2 is SMNVEV in the germline V gene (reference sequence). This CDR3 spans 14 amino acids. CDR3 loop: CASSLSSSGNTIYF.

The chain uses TRBV19 and TRBJ1-1; TCRdb selects TRBD1, and the lack of DNA leaves this call unchecked. The germline V gene has CDR1 LNHDA and CDR2 SQIVND (reference sequence). The CDR3 loop spans 15 amino acids. CDR3 in amino acids: CASSIVPGVNTEAFF.

The genes are TRBV11-2 and TRBJ1-1; TCRdb names TRBD1, which stays unverified in the absence of DNA. Germline CDR1 SGHAT, CDR2 FQNNGV. The CDR3 is made up of 14 amino acids. The CDR3 here is CASSFGAGETEAFF.

The chain employs TRBV5-5 and TRBJ2-3; TCRdb selects TRBD2, and the lack of DNA leaves this call unchecked. Germline V CDR1 and CDR2: SGHKS, YYEKEE (reference sequence). The CDR3 totals 15 residues. The CDR3 protein is CASSGGASFPDTQYF.

V usage is TRBV7-9 and J usage is TRBJ1-2; the TCRdb D gene call, TRBD1, has no DNA to confirm it. The V gene's germline CDR1 is SEHNR and CDR2 FQNEAQ (reference sequence). The CDR3 is 15 residues long. The CDR3 loop reads CASGSGTGAYYGYTF.

The chain is built from TRBV5-1 and TRBJ2-2. The germline gives CDR1 SGHRS, CDR2 YFSETQ. CDR3 length: 13 residues. Here the CDR3 reads CASSLGQYGELFF.

The chain recombines TRBV5-1 with TRBJ1-6; the TCRdb D gene call, TRBD1, has no DNA to confirm it. The CDR3 totals 16 residues. Per germline, CDR1 SGHRS and CDR2 YFSETQ. This CDR3 reads CASSLGVGQGNSPLHF. The variable domain in full, completed from reference TRBV5-1 and TRBJ1-6, reads KAGVTQTPRYLIKTRGQQVTLSCSPISGHRSVSWYQQTPGQGLQFLFEYFSETQRNKGNFPGRFSGRQFSNSRSEMNVSTLELGDSALYLCASSLGVGQGNSPLHFGNGTRLTVT.

This sequence joins TRBV28 and TRBJ2-7; TCRdb calls TRBD2, which cannot be checked without DNA. CDR1 is MDHEN and CDR2 is SYDVKM in the germline V gene. The CDR3 spans 16 residues. The CDR3 protein is CASSTPGLGEPYEQYF.

The genes are TRBV7-9 and TRBJ2-1; TCRdb names TRBD1, which stays unverified in the absence of DNA. CDR1 is SEHNR, CDR2 FQNEAQ, per germline (reference sequence). CDR3 size: 16 residues. Here the CDR3 reads CASSLSPGQGPNEQFF. Full variable domain (outside the CDR3, taken from reference TRBV7-9 and TRBJ2-1): DTGVSQNPRHKITKRGQNVTFRCDPISEHNRLYWYRQTLGQGPEFLTYFQNEAQLEKSRLLSDRFSAERPKGSFSTLEIQRTEQGDSAMYLCASSLSPGQGPNEQFFGPGTRLTVL.

The chain has TRBV12-3 or TRBV12-4 and TRBJ2-3; TCRdb's D call of TRBD1 is untestable without DNA. The CDR3 contains 14 residues. The CDR3 reads CASSLNRGGDTQYF.

The chain joins TRBV29-1 to TRBJ2-3; TCRdb indicates TRBD2, and absent DNA this call remains unverified. Germline V gene sequence: CDR1 SQVTM, CDR2 ANQGSEA. This CDR3 contains 12 residues. The CDR3 loop reads CSVGTSTDTQYF.

The chain employs TRBV4-1 and TRBJ2-1; no DNA is available, so the TRBD2 call from TCRdb remains unchecked. CDR3 length: 14 amino acids. Germline CDR1 and CDR2: MGHRA and YSYEKL. This CDR3 is CASKLSVWGDEQFF.

The chain links TRBV7-9 to TRBJ2-1; TCRdb returns TRBD1, unconfirmable since there is no DNA. The germline V gene encodes CDR1 SEHNR and CDR2 FQNEAQ (reference sequence). The CDR3 is 15 amino acids. The CDR3 protein is CASSLGAGGIDEQFF. Full variable domain (missing parts from reference TRBV7-9 and TRBJ2-1): DTGVSQNPRHKITKRGQNVTFRCDPISEHNRLYWYRQTLGQGPEFLTYFQNEAQLEKSRLLSDRFSAERPKGSFSTLEIQRTEQGDSAMYLCASSLGAGGIDEQFFGPGTRLTVL.

This chain joins TRBV24-1 and TRBJ2-5; there is no DNA to check the TCRdb D call of TRBD1. The germline V gene has CDR1 KGHDR and CDR2 SFDVKD. The CDR3 is made up of 14 amino acids. Here the CDR3 reads CATSVGGGGETQYF.

The V and J genes are TRBV29-1 and TRBJ2-7; TCRdb picks TRBD1, but there is no DNA to check that call. Germline V gene data show CDR1 as SQVTM and CDR2 as ANQGSEA. This CDR3 spans 13 amino acids. CDR3 region: CSVMGQGIYEQYF.

The chain joins TRBV20-1 to TRBJ2-3; no DNA is available, so the TRBD2 call from TCRdb remains unchecked. This CDR3 spans 16 amino acids. Germline V lookup: CDR1 DFQATT, CDR2 SNEGSKA (reference sequence). CDR3 loop: CSVQGLAGAPTDTQYF.

The CDR3 sequence is CASSQDPLRAPGETQYF. The genes are TRBV4-1 and TRBJ2-5; the D gene TCRdb calls, TRBD2, cannot be checked with no DNA. The CDR3 runs 17 residues. CDR1 is MGHRA and CDR2 is YSYEKL in the germline V gene.

The chain uses TRBV4-2 and TRBJ2-3; the TCRdb call, TRBD1, lacks DNA for checking. This CDR3 has 16 amino acids. Germline CDR1 LGHNA, CDR2 YNFKEQ. The CDR3 here is CASSQDFGRGSDTQYF.

This sequence joins TRBV25-1 and TRBJ1-1. This CDR3 contains 14 residues. The germline gives CDR1 MGHDK, CDR2 SYGVNS. The CDR3 here is CASSPFELGTEAFF.

The chain joins TRBV15 to TRBJ2-5. CDR1 and CDR2 (germline): LNHNV, YYDKDF (reference sequence). The CDR3 runs 14 residues. CDR3 loop: CATSRDLGQETQYF.

The chain links TRBV5-6 to TRBJ2-3. The CDR3 is made up of 15 amino acids. Germline V gives CDR1 SGHDT, CDR2 YYEEEE. Here the CDR3 reads CASSLLQSRTDTQYF.